The 6 T cell receptor beta chains below were found in one sample sequenced in a study of cytomegalovirus exposure and HLA in healthy donors. The PCR employed 60 Vbeta primers together with 13 Jbeta primers. Clones were read by immunoSEQ multiplex PCR, and TCRdb kept only the in-frame ones, dropping some. The table lists 170,000 or so clones, around three quarters of them singletons. Sequences were obtained from PBMCs. These receptors were taken from a woman aged 25 to 39 in good health and CMV-seronegative.

The V and J genes are TRBV7-8 and TRBJ1-1, with TRBD1 identical over 7 bases. The V gene's germline CDR1 is SGHVS and CDR2 FQNEAQ. The CDR3 has 15 residues. The trim removed 1 base at V and 5 bases at J, leaving 7 bases unmatched. CDR3 region: CASSLVGQVATEAFF. CDR3 sequence (DNA): TGTGCCAGCAGCTTAGTCGGACAGGTCGCGACTGAAGCTTTCTTT.

The chain uses TRBV28 and TRBJ1-4; 9 bases match TRBD1. Germline V gives CDR1 MDHEN, CDR2 SYDVKM. There are 15 residues in the CDR3. V trimming: 3 bases; J trimming: 4 bases; junction bases outside the gene matches: 3. The CDR3 sequence: CASSFRTGVNEKLFF. For the CDR3, the DNA is TGTGCCAGCAGTTTCCGGACAGGGGTTAATGAAAAACTGTTTTTT.

This chain links TRBV14 with TRBJ2-3; 9 nucleotides agree with TRBD2. V lost 1 base to trimming and J lost 7 bases; unmatched junction nucleotides: 12. CDR1 and CDR2 (germline): SGHDN, FVKESK. This CDR3 spans 17 amino acids. The CDR3 spells CASSQGDLSGRSYTQYF. CDR3 DNA sequence: TGTGCCAGCAGCCAAGGAGATTTGAGCGGGAGGTCGTATACGCAGTATTTT.

The rearrangement uses TRBV7-7 and TRBJ2-1; 9 nucleotides line up with TRBD2. With V trimmed by 5 bases and J by 7 bases, 15 bases remained unmatched. This CDR3 is 17 amino acids long. Germline CDR1 and CDR2: SSHAT and FNYEAQ (reference sequence). CDR3 in DNA: TGTGCCAGCAGCCTTGGACTAGCGCGAGGGGGATTTAATGAGCAGTTCTTC. Protein: CASSLGLARGGFNEQFF.

The chain uses TRBV10-3 and TRBJ2-5; weak D call: TRBD1 (6 bases). CDR3 length: 15 residues. V dropped 10 bases and J dropped 3 bases, with 21 bases sitting between them. The germline V gene has CDR1 ENHRY and CDR2 SYGVKD. The CDR3 DNA sequence: TGTGCCACCCTACCGGGACAACTGTTGGAAGAGACCCAGTACTTC. Translating gives CATLPGQLLEETQYF.

The chain recombines TRBV29-1 with TRBJ1-6; possibly TRBD1 for D (5 bases). The germline V and J ends were trimmed by 6 bases and 3 bases, with 9 bases remaining between them. The CDR3 totals 13 residues. Germline V CDR1 and CDR2: SQVTM, ANQGSEA. Written as DNA, the CDR3 is TGCAGCGTCTCAAGGGGCTATAATTCACCCCTCCACTTT. Its protein product is CSVSRGYNSPLHF. The full variable domain, rest sourced from reference TRBV29-1 and TRBJ1-6, is SAVISQKPSRDICQRGTSLTIQCQVDSQVTMMFWYRQQPGQSLTLIATANQGSEATYESGFVIDKFPISRPNLTFSTLTVSNMSPEDSSIYLCSVSRGYNSPLHFGNGTRLTVT.